Sequencing of this T cell receptor beta chain was carried out in a study of T cell responses to AZD1222 COVID-19 vaccine. Points from the study as a whole: Distributed over spike, vaccine-associated CD4 TCRs predominated at 160-218 and 743-854. The sample set comprised mostly white British donors with more females, and clonal diversity was possibly underestimated.

Comment on this clone: The antigen is unknown.

The V end lost 6 bases, the J end lost 2 bases, and 14 bases lay between the germline ends. There are 14 residues in the CDR3. Germline V lookup: CDR1 GTSNPN, CDR2 SVGIG (reference sequence). Produced via immunoSEQ multiplex PCR; TCRdb's table is partial and in-frame only. The sample lists some 180,000 clones; approximately 90% were seen once. The chain links TRBV30 to TRBJ1-5; D gene uncertain. The input for sequencing was peripheral blood, taken on day 0 of AZD1222 vaccination. This TCR came from an adult in good health. CDR3 nucleotides: TGTGCCTGCGGGCCCCCCGGGGGCAATCAGCCCCAGCATTTT. Its translation: CACGPPGGNQPQHF.